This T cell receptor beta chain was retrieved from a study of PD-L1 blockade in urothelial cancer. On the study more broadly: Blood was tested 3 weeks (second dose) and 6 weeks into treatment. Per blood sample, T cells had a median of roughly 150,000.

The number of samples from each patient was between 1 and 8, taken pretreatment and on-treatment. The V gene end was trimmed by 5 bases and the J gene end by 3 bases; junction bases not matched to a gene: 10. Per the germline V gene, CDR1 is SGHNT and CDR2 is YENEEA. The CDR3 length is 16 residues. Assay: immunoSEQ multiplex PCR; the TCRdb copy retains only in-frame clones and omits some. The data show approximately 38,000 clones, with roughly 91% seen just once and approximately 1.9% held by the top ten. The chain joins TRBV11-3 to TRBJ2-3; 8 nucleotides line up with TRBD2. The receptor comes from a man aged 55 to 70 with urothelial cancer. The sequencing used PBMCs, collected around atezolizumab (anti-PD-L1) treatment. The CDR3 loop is CASSPGGALGTDTQYF. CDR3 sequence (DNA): TGTGCCAGCAGCCCGGGGGGGGCACTAGGGACAGATACGCAGTATTTT.